This TCR beta chain is drawn from a study of technical replicates of blood from a handful of donors. V was shortened by 4 bases and J by 2 bases, with 8 bases between the two germline ends. Germline-derived CDR1 and CDR2 are SGHDN and FVKESK. This CDR3 comprises 13 residues. Data came from immunoSEQ multiplex PCR; TCRdb stores just in-frame clones and leaves some out. Here the sample spans tens of thousands of clones, roughly 95% being singletons. Sample: T cells isolated from PBMCs. The TCR was taken from a human donor in good health. V usage is TRBV14 and J usage is TRBJ2-5; unclear D gene. The DNA of the CDR3 is TGTGCCAGCAGCCGAACTTTACAAGAGACCCAGTACTTC. It is translated as CASSRTLQETQYF.